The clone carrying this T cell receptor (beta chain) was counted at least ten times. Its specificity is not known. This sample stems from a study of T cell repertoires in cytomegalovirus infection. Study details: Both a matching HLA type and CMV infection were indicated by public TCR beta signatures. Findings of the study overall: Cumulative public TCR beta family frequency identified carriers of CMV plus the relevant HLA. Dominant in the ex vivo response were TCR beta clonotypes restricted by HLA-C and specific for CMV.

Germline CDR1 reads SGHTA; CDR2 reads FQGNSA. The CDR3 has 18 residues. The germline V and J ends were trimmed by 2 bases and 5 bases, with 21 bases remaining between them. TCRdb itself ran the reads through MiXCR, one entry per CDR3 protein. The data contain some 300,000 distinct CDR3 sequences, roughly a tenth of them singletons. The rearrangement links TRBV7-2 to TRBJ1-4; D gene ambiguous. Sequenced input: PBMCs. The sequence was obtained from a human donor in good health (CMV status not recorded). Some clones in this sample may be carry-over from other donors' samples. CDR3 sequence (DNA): TGTGCCAGCAGCTTATCGCCTCCCCAACGGCAGCGAAATGAAAAACTGTTTTTT. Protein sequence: CASSLSPPQRQRNEKLFF.